This record covers a single TCR beta chain. The target of this receptor is not known. No much larger clone is present one base from it, and per-base qualities are unavailable. These data come from a study of cytotoxic CD8 clonotypes in ibrutinib-treated CLL (dated by TCRdb to about 2021). Looking at the study overall: The cohort was composed of some ten relapsed/refractory and about 15 treatment-naive patients; IGHV unmutated status was identified in 17 patients. Partial responses were observed in roughly 25 patients and complete responses in 2; after a median follow-up of roughly 62 months, remission was maintained in 15 or so patients and progression was observed in 12. Samples at response were collected after a median of about 12 months of treatment, with a range of roughly 6 to 36 months. An average of approximately 260,000 productive templates and tens of thousands of productive rearrangements was obtained per sample. All remission and progressive disease samples were collected while patients were still receiving ibrutinib. Of the roughly 86 people in the trial, about two dozen had longitudinal samples available. Cryopreserved peripheral blood mononuclear cells were obtained before treatment, at response, and at either sustained remission or disease progression. Results and caveats for the whole study, not just this receptor: Sampling times were not matched between patients in sustained remission and patients whose disease was progressing, and lymph node repertoires were not examined. At baseline, clonality was higher than in age-matched healthy donors and showed a strong correlation with circulating CD8+ T-cell counts. Clonality rose at ibrutinib response, remained stable during sustained remission, and dropped back toward baseline at progression. Public clonotypes were rare and either contracted or stayed stable during treatment, and the rise in clonality at ibrutinib response reflected the expansion of private clonotypes.

Sample time point, as interpreted from the label and publication: progressive disease on ibrutinib. For TCR beta library preparation, around 2 micrograms of genomic DNA were isolated from cryopreserved PBMCs. Longitudinal blood samples from CLL patients receiving ibrutinib monotherapy were subjected to high-throughput TCR beta sequencing. The patients were enrolled in a single-center, open-label phase 2 trial of ibrutinib monotherapy. A MiSeq instrument was used for deep resolution sequencing, which targeted depths ranging from 1 in 1 million up to 1 in 200,000 T cells, with coverage averaging 10x for each clonotype. TCR beta libraries were generated with the immunoSEQ hsTCRB Kit. The published analysis was carried out like this. Data were analyzed with ImmunoSEQ Data Assistant and ImmunoSEQ Analyzer, with V, D and J genes assigned per IMGT definitions. Clonality, with values ranging from 0 to 1, was calculated as one minus the normalized Shannon entropy of productive rearrangement frequencies. Only overrepresented clonotypes making up at least 0.05% of the repertoire of each patient were included in the public clonotype analysis. Some twelve age-matched healthy donor repertoires from immuneACCESS were used as controls for clonality. What TCRdb holds here is the immuneACCESS table cut down to in-frame rearrangements. Part of the clones is not present; checked against another copy, under half of the missing clones reflect an unresolved V gene, and the others are unexplained. V and J calls and clone size are copied from that table; D and trimming were computed from the DNA. This sample lists 150,000 to 200,000 clones; about 88% were detected once. The ten largest clones add up to around 3% of the sample.

The CDR3 numbers 16 residues from cysteine through phenylalanine. The kept DNA is CDR3 alone, 48 bases in frame from the first base. From a lookup of the germline V gene, CDR1 and CDR2 are SQVTM and ANQGSEA. V is shortened by 1 base, J by 2 bases, and the region joining them spans 16 bases. The TCR originated in a human donor with chronic lymphocytic leukemia. The sample here was PBMCs, taken at disease progression, from a patient treated with ibrutinib. The chain joins TRBV29-1 to TRBJ2-3; the D gene is unclear. The CDR3 in this case is CSVEGDISRDTDTQYF. The bases are TGCAGCGTTGAAGGAGACATATCCCGCGACACAGATACGCAGTATTTT.